This is a list of T cell receptor beta chains from one sample in a study of CD8 T cells in ankylosing spondylitis. MiXCR was run by TCRdb on the 5' RACE reads, yielding one entry per CDR3 protein. The table has almost 400,000 distinct CDR3 sequences, 20% to 25% seen once; the top ten hold around 17%. The specimen sequenced was blood, either unsorted or a sorted T cell fraction (not recorded which). These receptors were obtained from a male donor with ankylosing spondylitis. Both conserved end residues are trimmed from each CDR3. The order of the fields is V gene, J gene, D gene, CDR3 length, clone size, CDR3 protein. The D gene is left open where the match is weak. Clone size, where shown, is once, few, many, or a class for clones that have expanded.

>TRBV9|TRBJ2-2|.|11|many
ASSPRPGGELF
>TRBV7-8|TRBJ2-1|.|12|few
ASSPGLKNNEQF
>TRBV5-6|TRBJ2-7|.|13|few
ASSSIGQLSYEQY
>TRBV6-1|TRBJ2-1|.|15|.
ASSEVSGVLYINEQF
>TRBV28|TRBJ2-1|TRBD2|14|.
ASSLGLAGDPDEQF
>TRBV5-1|TRBJ2-5|.|12|many
ASSRTDGQETQY
>TRBV7-2|TRBJ1-4|TRBD1|14|.
ASSSGRQGADEKLF
>TRBV7-7|TRBJ2-2|.|11|.
ASSYRNAGELF
>TRBV7-3|TRBJ1-1|.|11|many
ASSFSQNTEAF
>TRBV24-1|TRBJ1-2|TRBD1|15|.
ATSEPARTGKLSGYT
>TRBV27|TRBJ1-5|.|12|few
ASSLWGDNQPQH
>TRBV20-1|TRBJ1-2|.|10|.
SAVPGGYGYT
>TRBV7-2|TRBJ1-5|.|11|.
ASSTGVNQPQH
>TRBV5-1|TRBJ2-3|TRBD2|14|few
ASSLVSSGSPDTQY
>TRBV7-9|TRBJ2-1|.|14|.
ASSQGRGHLYNEQF
>TRBV7-6|TRBJ2-3|.|10|few
ASSLDADTQY
>TRBV20-1|TRBJ2-3|.|11|.
SAYRLGTDTQY
>TRBV12-3/TRBV12-4|TRBJ2-2|.|15|.
ASSLYTGGSATGELF
>TRBV15|TRBJ1-1|.|13|.
ATSRDRFSNTEAF
>TRBV2|TRBJ2-7|TRBD2|12|few
ASKGLAGSYEQY